These 27 T cell receptor beta chains were all obtained from the same sample, sequenced in a study of blood T cells in healthy people across ages. A J-beta primer mix and a sample-barcoded 5' primer were used in a second PCR of roughly 6 to 11 cycles. Each CDR3 protein gets one entry after TCRdb re-called the 5' RACE reads with MiXCR. The sample carries over 450,000 distinct CDR3 sequences, 20% to 30% recorded once. Separately, the same data were catalogued under a study of T cells of mothers and their children.

The specimen sequenced was blood. The receptors come from a boy between 10 and 17 years old in good health.

Note on this clonotype: Because the CDR3's place on the DNA is in doubt, the DNA is left out and the CDR3 is given as listed by TCRdb. The V gene is TRBV15, the J gene TRBJ2-6; the table assigns TRBD1, which was not confirmed against the DNA. Inclusive of both ends, the CDR3 amounts to 13 amino acids. Germline CDR1 reads LNHNV; CDR2 reads YYDKDF (reference sequence). CDR3 protein: CATSRDVGQGITF.

The chain joins TRBV6-2 or TRBV6-3 to TRBJ1-6, with D perhaps TRBD1 (6 bases). This CDR3 region has 18 residues. Germline CDR1 reads MNHEY; CDR2 reads SVGEGT. V lost 6 bases and J 1 base, leaving 19 bases between the germline ends. CDR3 nucleotides: TGTGCCAGCAGCTCGTCGAAACAGGGACGGTCCTATAATTCACCCCTCCACTTT. Translated: CASSSSKQGRSYNSPLHF.

The chain recombines TRBV28 with TRBJ2-3, with a weak D call TRBD2 (5 bases). Looked up from germline, CDR1 is MDHEN and CDR2 is SYDVKM. The CDR3 runs to 15 residues. The germline V and J ends were trimmed by 3 bases and 2 bases, with 12 bases remaining between them. CDR3 in DNA: TGTGCCAGCAGTTTGCCTAGCAGCCTCACAGATACGCAGTATTTT. Translating it yields CASSLPSSLTDTQYF.

The rearrangement uses TRBV10-3 and TRBJ2-7, with a weak D call TRBD2 (6 bases). This CDR3 is built from 14 residues. Trimming shortened V by 0 bases and J by 4 bases, and 10 bases separated the two germline ends. Per germline, CDR1 ENHRY and CDR2 SYGVKD. The CDR3 loop reads CAISESEGTYEQYF. CDR3 in DNA: TGTGCCATCAGTGAGTCCGAAGGGACTTACGAGCAGTACTTC.

Only a few counts were recorded for this clonotype. Lacking the conserved final phenylalanine or tryptophan, this CDR3 likely reflects a read error. This sequence joins TRBV6-1 and TRBJ1-6, with a possible D match to TRBD1 (5 bases). The ends were cut back, 2 bases at V and 8 bases at J, with 13 bases in the middle. Germline V gene lookup returns CDR1 MNHNS and CDR2 SASEGT. This CDR3 region has 15 residues. The CDR3: CASSERGVRDSPLHL. The CDR3 DNA follows: TGTGCCAGCAGTGAACGAGGGGTCCGCGATTCACCCCTCCACCTT.

There are a few counts of this clonotype. This chain uses TRBV6-5 with TRBJ1-2; D is unresolved. The CDR3 runs to 13 residues. Looked up from germline, CDR1 is MNHEY and CDR2 is SVGAGI. Trimming pared 8 bases from V and 1 base from J, leaving 11 bases between. CDR3 sequence reads: CASLEGVNYGYTF. In DNA, the CDR3 is TGTGCCAGCCTCGAAGGCGTTAACTATGGCTACACCTTC.

The chain is built from TRBV7-2 and TRBJ2-7; D uncertain. Germline CDR1 and CDR2: SGHTA and FQGNSA. The CDR3 is 14 amino acids. Trimming stripped 2 bases from V and 3 bases from J, with 11 bases between. The CDR3 bases are TGTGCCAGCAGCTTATCTGGGAATGTCTACGAGCAGTACTTC. This translates into CASSLSGNVYEQYF.

The chain combines TRBV28 with TRBJ2-3; weak D call: TRBD2 (5 bases). This CDR3 has 11 residues. The ends were cut back, 5 bases at V and 13 bases at J, with 13 bases in the middle. CDR1 MDHEN and CDR2 SYDVKM come from the germline V gene. The CDR3 nucleotides read TGTGCCAGCAGTGTCCGGGAAAGGGAGTATTTT. Its protein product is CASSVREREYF.

This clonotype was counted a few times. The chain has TRBV3-1 and TRBJ2-7, with 7 bases lining up with TRBD1. Germline trimming cut 3 bases from V and 7 bases from J; bases unmatched to any gene: 6. Looked up from germline, CDR1 is LGHDT and CDR2 is YNNKEL (reference sequence). The CDR3 consists of 13 residues. The CDR3 nucleotides are TGTGCCAGCAGCCAGATGGGACAGCAAGAGCAGTACTTC. It translates to CASSQMGQQEQYF.

This clonotype has a handful of counts. The genes are TRBV5-5 and TRBJ1-4; D gene uncertain. Per the germline V gene, CDR1 is SGHKS and CDR2 is YYEKEE (reference sequence). The CDR3 is 15 amino acids. The germline V and J ends were trimmed by 0 bases and 4 bases, with 10 bases remaining between them. The CDR3 DNA sequence: TGTGCCAGCAGCTTGGCTTCCAGGCTTAATGAAAAACTGTTTTTT. It codes for CASSLASRLNEKLFF.

The chain carries TRBV7-8 and TRBJ2-2, with a tentative D call TRBD2 (7 bases). V was shortened by 4 bases and J by 4 bases, with 16 bases between the two germline ends. This CDR3 has 16 amino acids. CDR1 SGHVS and CDR2 FQNEAQ come from the germline V gene. The CDR3 sequence: CASSSRGGGITGELFF. DNA of the CDR3: TGTGCCAGCAGCTCAAGGGGGGGCGGAATCACCGGGGAGCTGTTTTTT.

In this sample, this clonotype turned up a few times. The V call is TRBV19, the J call TRBJ2-7; a weak D match, TRBD1 (6 bases). This CDR3 is 15 amino acids long. Germline CDR1 is LNHDA and CDR2 is SQIVND (reference sequence). V gave up 3 bases and J gave up 3 bases, with 15 bases separating them. The DNA for the CDR3 is TGTGCCAGTAGTATGAGTGTGGAAGGGGGCTACGAGCAGTACTTC. This sequence encodes CASSMSVEGGYEQYF.

A word on this clonotype: Given the absence of the conserved phenylalanine or tryptophan at the CDR3 end, a read error is likely. The chain couples TRBV9 to TRBJ2-4; 7 nucleotides match TRBD2. There are 14 residues in the CDR3. After removal of 3 bases from V and 11 bases from J, the junction contained 11 bases not matched to a gene. Germline V CDR1 and CDR2: SGDLS, YYNGEE. The DNA for the CDR3 is TGTGCCAGCAGCGCCGGGACTACCGATAAGGTTCAGTACTCC. As protein: CASSAGTTDKVQYS.

This clonotype was counted at least ten times. The V gene is TRBV28, the J gene TRBJ2-3; D possibly corresponds to TRBD2 (5 bases). Trimming removed 6 bases at V and 2 bases at J, with 15 bases between. The CDR3 has 15 amino acids. Germline V CDR1 and CDR2: MDHEN, SYDVKM. For the CDR3, the DNA is TGTGCCAGCAGCCCGAGTCGCGGGCACACAGATACGCAGTATTTT. Protein: CASSPSRGHTDTQYF.

This clonotype occurred a few times. V is TRBV28 and J is TRBJ2-3; possible D gene TRBD2, 6 bases. Trimming removed 7 bases from V and 2 bases from J, with 13 bases in between. Germline assignment: CDR1 MDHEN and CDR2 SYDVKM. The CDR3 runs to 14 residues. The CDR3 nucleotides read TGTGCCAGCATGGTAGGAGGGAACACAGATACGCAGTATTTT. It is translated as CASMVGGNTDTQYF. The full variable domain, rest sourced from reference TRBV28 and TRBJ2-3, is DVKVTQSSRYLVKRTGEKVFLECVQDMDHENMFWYRQDPGLGLRLIYFSYDVKMKEKGDIPEGYSVSREKKERFSLILESASTNQTSMYLCASMVGGNTDTQYFGPGTRLTVL.

This clonotype was counted only a few times. The chain recombines TRBV9 with TRBJ1-2, with 9 bases fitting TRBD1. The ends lost 4 bases at V and 4 bases at J; junction bases unmatched: 11. Germline V lookup: CDR1 SGDLS, CDR2 YYNGEE. This CDR3 region has 16 residues. The CDR3 loop reads CASSPFEGQGSYGYTF. The DNA of the CDR3 is TGTGCCAGCAGCCCCTTCGAAGGACAGGGGAGCTATGGCTACACCTTC.

V is TRBV4-1 and J is TRBJ1-5; 7 bases fit TRBD1. The ends lost 0 bases at V and 7 bases at J; junction bases unmatched: 6. From germline, CDR1 is MGHRA and CDR2 YSYEKL. The CDR3 runs to 15 residues. The CDR3 region has the DNA TGCGCCAGCAGCCAAGATGGACAGGCGAGACAGCCCCAGCATTTT. Translated, it gives CASSQDGQARQPQHF.

This clonotype came up a few times. This sequence joins TRBV20-1 and TRBJ1-2, with 9 bases matching TRBD1. This CDR3 has 18 residues. Germline CDR1 is DFQATT and CDR2 is SNEGSKA (reference sequence). The junction had 18 bases not matched to a gene; V was cut back by 1 base and J by 6 bases. CDR3 loop: CSARVESDRTGDLDGYTF. CDR3 in DNA: TGCAGTGCTAGAGTCGAATCGGACAGGACAGGGGATTTGGATGGCTACACCTTC.

The sample holds many counts of this clonotype. CDR3 bases: TGTGCCACCAGCAGAGTGGGGGTCGGAAAACTGTTTTTT. Translating it yields CATSRVGVGKLFF. The chain employs TRBV15 and TRBJ1-4; TRBD1 is a possible D gene (5 bases). Germline V gene lookup returns CDR1 LNHNV and CDR2 YYDKDF (reference sequence). The germline V and J ends were trimmed by 1 base and 10 bases, with 10 bases remaining between them. CDR3 size: 13 residues.

This clonotype was counted a few times. The chain joins TRBV7-9 to TRBJ1-2; 7 bases map to TRBD1. The junction had 6 bases not matched to a gene; V was cut back by 3 bases and J by 8 bases. The CDR3 contains 13 residues. Germline-derived CDR1 and CDR2 are SEHNR and FQNEAQ (reference sequence). DNA for the CDR3: TGTGCCAGCAGCTTTCGGGACAGCAGGGGCTACACCTTC. Translated: CASSFRDSRGYTF.

This chain connects TRBV7-9 to TRBJ1-1, with a tentative D call TRBD1 (6 bases). Germline V lookup: CDR1 SEHNR, CDR2 FQNEAQ (reference sequence). This CDR3 is built from 12 residues. Trimming took 4 bases from V and 9 from J, leaving 12 bases between them. This CDR3 is CASSSIQGKAFF. CDR3 sequence (DNA): TGTGCCAGCAGCTCAATACAGGGTAAAGCTTTCTTT.

There are a few counts of this clonotype. J is TRBJ2-1 and V is TRBV10-3; no clear D. CDR3 length: 16 amino acids. Germline V gene data show CDR1 as ENHRY and CDR2 as SYGVKD. The V and J ends lost 3 bases and 0 bases respectively, with 12 bases between them. Here the CDR3 DNA reads TGTGCCATCAGTGAAAGTGTCGTGAGCTCCTACAATGAGCAGTTCTTC. This gives the protein CAISESVVSSYNEQFF.

The chain carries TRBV20-1 and TRBJ2-2; 7 nucleotides align to TRBD2. There are 16 residues in the CDR3. CDR1 and CDR2 from the germline V gene are DFQATT and SNEGSKA (reference sequence). V was clipped by 5 bases and J by 0 bases; unmatched bases: 9. This CDR3 is CSAQTPGLTNTGELFF. CDR3 nucleotides: TGCAGTGCTCAAACTCCGGGACTAACGAACACCGGGGAGCTGTTTTTT.

The rearrangement links TRBV18 to TRBJ2-1; 11 bases are a match to TRBD1. Judging by the DNA end, TRBJ2-7 fits better; the J call may be wrong. Germline V gene lookup returns CDR1 KGHSH and CDR2 LQKENI. This CDR3 spans 14 amino acids. Written as DNA, the CDR3 is TGTGCCAGCTCAGTCGGACAGGGGGCTGGCGAGCAGTACTTC. Encoded protein: CASSVGQGAGEQYF.

This clonotype was recorded a few times. The rearrangement uses TRBV28 and TRBJ1-1; maybe TRBD1 (5 bases). The CDR3 sequence is 14 residues long. Germline V lookup: CDR1 MDHEN, CDR2 SYDVKM. Trimming took off 7 bases at V and 3 bases at J, with 15 bases between the two ends. The CDR3 reads CASTQGFVDTEAFF. Written as DNA, the CDR3 is TGTGCCAGCACTCAGGGCTTCGTGGACACTGAAGCTTTCTTT.

The CDR3 spells CASSLEEARCYYEQYF. DNA of the CDR3: TGTGCCAGCAGCTTAGAGGAGGCCCGCTGTTACTACGAGCAGTACTTC. This chain joins TRBV11-3 and TRBJ2-5; perhaps TRBD2 as D (5 bases). The J call may be incorrect, as the DNA end agrees better with TRBJ2-7. CDR1 is SGHNT, CDR2 YENEEA, per germline. The CDR3 has 16 residues.

This clonotype appeared a few times. The CDR3 bases are TGTGCCAGCAGCTCCACTCGAACAGGGGTACAGTTCTTC. It encodes CASSSTRTGVQFF. The rearrangement links TRBV7-9 to TRBJ2-1, with 7 bases lining up with TRBD1. This CDR3 comprises 13 residues. J lost 13 bases, V lost 4 bases, and 10 bases had no gene match. The V gene's germline CDR1 is SEHNR and CDR2 FQNEAQ (reference sequence).